Shown below are 15 T cell receptor beta chains from a single sample sequenced in a study of T cells expressing NK-cell markers (dated by TCRdb to 2020 to 2022). Libraries were built with 5' RACE. Instrument used: Illumina HiSeq 2000. Each CDR3 protein sequence appears as one entry after TCRdb reprocessed the reads, and no DNA is included. This sample's table has entries for 500,000 to 700,000 distinct CDR3 sequences. Of the sample, 3.5% to 4.5% falls within the top ten clones. Sequenced: blood T cells: a sorted CD56 or NKG2C T cell subset, CD4+ or CD8+ T cells, or bulk PBMC T cells (not recorded which). Receptors originate from a man between 18 and 35 years old in good health. Donor details come from another sample of the same person, matched by shared clones.

This chain links TRBV30 with TRBJ2-2; TCRdb's assignment of TRBD1 cannot be checked, as there is no DNA. The CDR3 extends over 12 amino acids. Germline V gene lookup returns CDR1 GTSNPN and CDR2 SVGIG (reference sequence). The CDR3 region is CAWRENTGELFF.

The V and J genes are TRBV15 and TRBJ2-1; TCRdb returns TRBD2, unconfirmable since there is no DNA. The CDR3 has 16 residues. CDR1 and CDR2 (germline): LNHNV, YYDKDF (reference sequence). CDR3 protein: CATSRETSGRYNEQFF.

The chain carries TRBV7-2 and TRBJ2-7; the D call of TRBD2 rests on TCRdb alone, since no DNA is present to check it. The germline gives CDR1 SGHTA, CDR2 FQGNSA. The CDR3 totals 16 residues. The CDR3 spells CASSPRRREGLYEQYF.

The chain employs TRBV24-1 and TRBJ2-1; TCRdb's assignment of TRBD1 cannot be checked, as there is no DNA. Germline loops: CDR1 KGHDR, CDR2 SFDVKD. The CDR3 is 15 residues long. The CDR3 loop reads CATSDFEGASNEQFF.

The gene calls are TRBV7-9 and TRBJ2-5; with no DNA, the TCRdb D assignment of TRBD2 cannot be verified. Germline V CDR1 and CDR2: SEHNR, FQNEAQ (reference sequence). The CDR3 loop spans 17 amino acids. The CDR3: CASSLSHPTSEGETQYF.

The genes are TRBV10-3 and TRBJ2-1; TCRdb's D gene call, TRBD2, goes unchecked for lack of DNA. Germline values: CDR1 ENHRY, CDR2 SYGVKD. The CDR3 is made up of 12 amino acids. The CDR3: CAISRAWNEQFF.

The chain links TRBV29-1 to TRBJ2-3; TCRdb's D gene call, TRBD2, goes unchecked for lack of DNA. The CDR3 loop spans 16 amino acids. The germline gives CDR1 SQVTM, CDR2 ANQGSEA. This CDR3 is CSVEDLWTSGTDTQYF.

V gene TRBV7-2 combines with J gene TRBJ2-2; TCRdb's D call of TRBD1 is untestable without DNA. Germline V lookup: CDR1 SGHTA, CDR2 FQGNSA. CDR3 size: 17 residues. The CDR3 is CASTRGWRTGDTGELFF.

The rearrangement uses TRBV27 and TRBJ2-5; absent DNA, TCRdb's TRBD1 call cannot be checked. CDR3 length: 15 residues. Germline V CDR1 and CDR2: MNHEY, SMNVEV (reference sequence). This chain's CDR3 is CASSLSRTGYGTQYF.

The V gene is TRBV29-1, the J gene TRBJ2-1; as DNA is missing, the TRBD2 call by TCRdb cannot be tested. CDR1 and CDR2 from the germline V gene are SQVTM and ANQGSEA. CDR3 size: 15 residues. The CDR3 is CSVLTGLAGYNEQFF.

The V and J genes are TRBV6-2 or TRBV6-3 and TRBJ2-7. Germline CDR1 and CDR2: MNHEY and SVGEGT. The CDR3 length is 12 residues. The CDR3 sequence: CASMTERVPKNF.

The chain has TRBV27 and TRBJ2-2; absent DNA, TCRdb's TRBD1 call cannot be checked. CDR3 length equals 16 residues. Germline CDR1 is MNHEY and CDR2 is SMNVEV (reference sequence). The CDR3: CASSLQSPRGVGELFF.

This chain connects TRBV5-6 to TRBJ1-5. The CDR3 is 15 amino acids. Germline lookup yields CDR1 SGHDT and CDR2 YYEEEE. The chain's CDR3 is CASSHGDTVNQPQHF.

The gene calls are TRBV7-2 and TRBJ2-5; TCRdb picks TRBD2, but there is no DNA to check that call. The CDR3 has 17 residues. Germline CDR1 and CDR2: SGHTA and FQGNSA. The CDR3 protein is CASSLGGASGSRETQYF.

The chain couples TRBV3-1 to TRBJ2-1; the D gene TCRdb calls, TRBD1, cannot be checked with no DNA. Germline-derived CDR1 and CDR2 are LGHDT and YNNKEL (reference sequence). The length of the CDR3 is 15 residues. The CDR3 region is CASSQASGAPYEQFF.